This T cell receptor (beta chain) was sequenced during a study of identical twins (dated by TCRdb to about 2016). Context from the whole study: To test whether fetal clonotypes persist, the study used deep sequencing on TCR alpha and beta repertoires from monozygotic twins, unrelated adults of various ages, and cord blood. To rule out contamination, replicate twin experiments were performed at different times with different library preparation protocols.

Every donor was a healthy Caucasian. From the cysteine through the phenylalanine, the CDR3 covers 18 amino acids. The read is trimmed to its CDR3 DNA, 54 bases read in frame from base 1. At the junction V is shortened by 0 bases and J by 7 bases, with 25 bases in between. Sequences SGDLS (CDR1) and YYNGEE (CDR2) are obtained from the germline V gene. Broader findings and caveats from the paper: In monozygotic twins, out-of-frame TCR alpha sharing was systematically underestimated by recombination models, although the models agreed with sharing between unrelated individuals. Compared with coincidental sharing between unrelated individuals, an excess of low generation-probability sequences was observed among out-of-frame TCR alpha sequences shared between twins. The excess sharing between twins in beta out-of-frame sequences was weaker because fewer shared sequences reduced the signal-to-noise ratio. Conclusions relied on cross-sectional statistical analysis, since the same donors could not be followed over many years. Abundant cord blood beta clonotypes carried fewer insertions; young adult naive repertoires showed a weaker similar trend, while memory repertoires showed none. Invariant T cells such as MAIT and iNKT could partly confound zero-insertion analyses, although diverse VJ usage argued against such confounding for most clonotypes.

About this clonotype itself: Its specific antigen is unknown. No per-base quality is available; no much larger clone lies one base away.

Libraries were built with 5' RACE. The instrument given in TCRdb is Illumina HiSeq 2000. Template switching added a universal primer binding site, and the final cDNA carried a unique molecular identifier that allowed TCR cDNA molecules to be counted accurately. Specific primers in the conserved constant-segment region were used to synthesize first-strand cDNA for the TCR alpha and beta chains. To control for contamination, each cDNA library was double barcoded with a SMART-Mk sample barcode plus Illumina barcodes. TruSeq adapter sequences along with Illumina sample barcodes were introduced in two successive PCR steps. Sequencing of the TCR alpha and beta cDNA libraries was done on the Illumina HiSeq platform using custom primers. The authors' analysis ran thus. MiGEC processed the raw reads to extract unique molecular identifiers, while MiXCR was used to determine the CDR3 positions. For each individual, recombination models were inferred using an EM algorithm with the repgenHMM and IGoR tools. Shared clonotype analysis was performed with the tcR package in R, normalizing sharing by the product of cloneset sizes. To study raw recombination without the effects of thymic and clonal selection, out-of-frame nonproductive sequences were analyzed. TCRdb trimmed the raw reads at Q25, called clones with MiXCR and kept productive beta chains. Rows matching on CDR3 protein sequence are summarized as one entry with the most common DNA and genes. TCRdb's processing, not the authors', yielded these V and J calls. The sample has some 1,700,000 distinct CDR3 sequences on record, roughly a third of them singletons. Together, the top ten hold about 0.27% of the sample.

The V gene is TRBV9 and the J gene is TRBJ1-2; perhaps TRBD1 is the D gene, with 6 bases matching. Sample: cord blood. The sequence was obtained from a newborn girl in good health. The nucleotide sequence reads as follows: TGTGCCAGCAGCGTAGACCCCCGGGACAAGGAGTCTCCCTGTGGCTACACCTTC. Its protein product is CASSVDPRDKESPCGYTF. The CDR3, completed at both ends by the reference TRBV9 and TRBJ1-2 genes, gives the full variable domain DSGVTQTPKHLITATGQRVTLRCSPRSGDLSVYWYQQSLDQGLQFLIQYYNGEERAKGNILERFSAQQFPDLHSELNLSSLELGDSALYFCASSVDPRDKESPCGYTFGSGTRLTVV.